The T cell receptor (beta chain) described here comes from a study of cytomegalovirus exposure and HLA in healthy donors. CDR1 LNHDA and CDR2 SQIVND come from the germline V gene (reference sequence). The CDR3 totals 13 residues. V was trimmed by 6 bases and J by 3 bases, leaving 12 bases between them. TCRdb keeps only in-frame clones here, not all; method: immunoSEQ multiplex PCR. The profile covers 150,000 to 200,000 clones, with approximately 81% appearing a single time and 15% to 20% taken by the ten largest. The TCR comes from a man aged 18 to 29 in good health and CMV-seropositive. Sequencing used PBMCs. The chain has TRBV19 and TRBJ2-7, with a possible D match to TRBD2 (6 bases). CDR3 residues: CASSLAPGYEQYF. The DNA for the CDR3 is TGTGCCAGTAGCCTAGCGCCGGGCTACGAGCAGTACTTC.